The T cell receptor beta chain described here comes from a study of cytomegalovirus exposure and HLA in healthy donors (dated by TCRdb to about 2017). Turning to the overall study: In an earlier analysis of approximately 500 of the donors, 276 Gb of sequence data and roughly 100 million unique TCR beta sequences from some 170 million T cells were reported. Donor age, sex, ethnicity and CMV serostatus were compiled alongside the repertoire data. In a later analysis, previously published TCR beta repertoires from 550 to 700 donors were re-analyzed and high-resolution HLA genotyping was added so that TCR occurrence patterns could be studied. The study used immunosequencing to profile the T cell repertoires of approximately 640 subjects and linked those repertoires to cytomegalovirus serostatus. The aim of the study was to test whether cataloging public T cell receptors could identify signatures of past pathogen exposure. An earlier analysis of 587 of the donors used high-throughput TCR beta sequencing to judge whether each TCR beta V gene segment behaved as functional or pseudogenic. HLA typing included class I and class II loci at four-digit resolution. Along with the approximately 670-subject first cohort, a separate validation cohort of over 90 different subjects was used. Roughly 300 gigabases of sequencing data and around 80 million unique TCR sequences made up an early release that covered roughly 670 HLA-typed donors. Among 300 to 500 genotyped donors of the cohort, an average of around 220,000 unique TCR beta nucleotide sequences was sequenced per donor, of which about 19% were non-productive. A later genetic analysis took genome-wide SNP genotypes for about 55% of the 666 donors and used that subset as a discovery cohort. Among the approximately 400 genotyped donors, 75% to 90% belonged to the genetic ancestry cluster associated with self-reported Caucasian donors. To predict cytomegalovirus infection status, the study combined high-throughput TCR immunosequencing, statistical association of individual TCRs with disease status, and machine learning. Typing coverage differed by locus: A, B, C, DRB1 and DQB1 were typed in about 629-640 donors, DQA1 in 522, DPA1 in some 570, and DPB1 in around 490. Rather than using new phenotypic data, the later analysis identified candidate immune exposures from TCR beta sequences and from how often those sequences occurred across donors. Every discovery cohort repertoire had been produced on one sequencing platform. Roughly five DR-DQ haplotypes were treated as single units for association and clustering because of strong linkage in the cohort.

Concerning this clone: It lacks a known antigen. No qualities accompany the bases; no much larger clone lies one base away.

What the research found in general, with its limitations: The study listed approximately 150 TCR beta chains as associated with cytomegalovirus. A group of highly shared sequence variants was considered likely to be a technical artifact of the sequencing pipeline. At a false discovery rate of 0.05, a later analysis linked around 17,000 TCR beta sequences to specific HLA alleles. In a later analysis, HLA-associated TCR beta chains showed more clonal expansion and lower generation probabilities than non-associated chains that were equally common. The classifier was reported to diagnose cytomegalovirus status with high specificity and sensitivity in both the original and validation cohorts. CMV serostatus was the only immune exposure information available for the cohort. In vitro tests confirmed that a few of the cytomegalovirus-associated TCR beta chains recognize cytomegalovirus antigens. In a later genetic analysis, a missense DCLRE1C variant was associated with V-gene and J-gene trimming of TCR beta chains, and the association was replicated in an independent cohort. Most CMV-associated TCR beta chains appeared to be HLA-restricted in a later analysis, and the HLA associations seemed to be driven largely by CMV exposure. Assigning TCR associations to individual alleles was difficult when HLA alleles, especially DR and DQ, strongly co-occurred. An earlier analysis of approximately 590 of the donors showed that most TCR beta V segments appeared in productive rearrangements either about 90% or about 30% of the time, which broadly matched IMGT annotations. Presence/absence analyses assumed roughly uniform sequencing depth across donors, an assumption that may not hold. Because HLA typing was missing for some donors at each locus, association tests included only the typed subset. While some public TCRs were present in many individuals, most TCR sequences turned up only very rarely across donors. In a later genetic analysis, fewer N-insertions in productive TCRs were reported among donors in an Asian-associated ancestry cluster than the roughly 640-donor mean. In a later analysis, several top co-occurrence clusters were reported to appear linked to parvovirus B19, influenza, CMV and Epstein-Barr virus. Linkage disequilibrium might explain the correlated functional status among segregating V segments, but an unknown experimental factor could not be ruled out. It was suggested by the authors that the approach could potentially be generalized to other disease states and immunological phenotypes. The cohort was sequenced for TCR beta chains only, and without alpha or paired-chain data the features that could be detected were limited. A further reported finding was that TCR beta sequences accurately predicted the HLA-A and HLA-B alleles for most subjects in the first cohort. In a later analysis, TCR association rates were found to vary across HLA loci, with the most associated TCRs seen for DRB1 alleles and the fewest for HLA-C alleles. Because counts were too low, about 15 rarely observed V segments, including chromosome 9 orphons, were left out of the earlier analysis of 587 of the donors. Some IMGT-functional V segments, including TRBV6-2 and TRBV6-3, could not be distinguished by the 87-base-pair reads and were therefore excluded.

The cohort consisted of approximately 670 healthy bone marrow donors. At the time of sampling, all cohort members were nominally healthy, though unrecorded immune exposures were likely present. The donor was CMV seropositive and belonged to the group of 250 to 350 seropositive cohort members. Each donor provided a peripheral blood sample, and peripheral blood mononuclear cells were used for TCR beta sequencing. The Qiagen DNeasy Blood Extraction Kit was used to extract genomic DNA from the blood cell samples. Library preparation employed the immunoSEQ multiplex PCR assay. For the multiplex PCR, a mixture combining 60 forward primers for TCR Vbeta segments and 13 reverse primers for TCR Jbeta segments was used. A multiplex PCR assay on genomic DNA amplified the CDR3 region of rearranged TCR beta genes. The Illumina HiSeq System was used to sequence the amplified TCR beta libraries as 87-base-pair reads. The study's own analysis went as follows. A later analysis counted about 82 million unique TCR beta chains across the 550 to 700 repertoires, and 10 million to 12 million of these chains were shared by at least two donors. Raw reads were error-corrected and collapsed into unique sequences by a nearest-neighbor algorithm in which closely related sequences were merged to remove PCR and sequencing errors. To assign V, D and J gene segments, CDR3 sequences were aligned to IMGT reference sequences. For a sequence to be retained, a match of at least six nucleotides was required to both a V gene segment and a J gene segment. A rearrangement counted as productive if the CDR3 had no stop codons and remained in frame with V and J, and every other rearrangement counted as non-productive. CDR3 was defined according to IMGT convention as the region running from the second conserved V-encoded cysteine to the conserved J-encoded phenylalanine. The earlier analysis of about 620 of the donors excluded sequences that lacked an unambiguous match to a single V gene segment. In an earlier analysis of about 590 of the donors, a V segment was called functional when productive rearrangements were above 56.7%, and segregating when the standard deviation between donors exceeded 5%. A statistical classification framework was built to diagnose cytomegalovirus status from the catalog of TCR beta chain sequences. In a later analysis, V and J genes were assigned by comparing TCR nucleotide sequences against IMGT/GENE-DB human TR gene sequences. A later analysis assigned CDR3 sequences and most-parsimonious VDJ recombination scenarios with the TCRdist pipeline. In a later analysis, every TCR beta chain was defined by the combination of its CDR3 amino acid sequence and its V-gene family, and reads without a unique V-gene family were dropped. In a later analysis, a few hundred highly shared, low-generation-probability nucleotide sequences were removed to address suspected cross-contamination and a sequencing artifact. A later analysis calculated a clonal expansion index for each public chain from normalized within-repertoire ranks of inferred template counts. A later analysis computed generation probabilities with a VDJ recombination model fitted to out-of-frame rearrangements, and checked the results against IGoR. Hypergeometric tests were used in a later analysis to score TCR-TCR, TCR-HLA and TCR-CMV co-occurrence, with a repertoire-size bias correction applied to the TCR pairs. To estimate false discovery rates, a later analysis permuted the HLA or CMV assignments 20 times. In a later analysis, co-occurring TCRs were grouped using DBSCAN, and TCRdist sequence similarity was added for clustering within HLA-allele-positive subsets. For co-occurrence clustering, repertoires with fewer than 30,000 or more than 120,000 public chains were excluded, along with four or five repertoires with anomalous nucleotide sharing. The table comes from immuneACCESS by way of TCRdb, which keeps in-frame sequences with V and J called. Part of the clones is missing from these tables; in studies checked, under half for an unresolved V gene and the rest for unknown reasons. V, J and clone size are those of that table, while D and trimming were read from the DNA. The sample profile shows about 84,000 clones; less than 80% of them were found once. Roughly 15% of the sample is held by the ten biggest clonotypes.

Reading the germline V gene gives CDR1 SGHTA and CDR2 FQGNSA. Here V drops 1 base and J drops 7 bases, and the junction holds 0 bases not matched to any gene. The CDR3 starts with the cysteine, ends with the phenylalanine, and has 12 residues. Left in the record is the CDR3 DNA by itself, 36 bases read in frame from the first base. This TCR came from a woman aged 40 to 50 in good health and CMV-seropositive. Input material: PBMCs. The rearranged segments are TRBV7-2 and TRBJ1-2, and 7 bases in between align with TRBD1. The nucleotide sequence is TGTGCCAGCAGCTTAGACAGGGGTGGCTACACCTTC. Its product reads: CASSLDRGGYTF.